Below, one T cell receptor beta chain is given with its context. A single count supports this clone. Its target antigen remains unknown. Within one base of it there is no much larger clone, and no base qualities were kept. Per the publication, the time point label means: about 28 days (+/-7) after the second vaccine dose. Because spike-specific TCR depth and breadth did not differ between the two schedules, AZD1222 recipients who got a second dose at roughly 4 weeks were pooled with those who got a second dose at roughly 12 weeks. Vaccinee samples were obtained from the UK trials COV001 and COV002, which included a single-blind randomized controlled phase 2/3 trial of AZD1222 (ChAdOx1 nCoV-19) in healthy adults. For TCRbeta chain sequencing, PBMC samples were collected from trial participants at day 0 and at day 28 after the second dose. Trimmed from V: 9 bases; trimmed from J: 6 bases; junction bases lacking a gene match: 7. The CDR1 and CDR2 encoded by the germline V gene are KGHSH and LQKENI. From the cysteine up to the phenylalanine, the CDR3 has a length of 14 residues. The DNA shown is the 42-base CDR3, in frame from base 1.

This record comes from a study of T cell responses to AZD1222 COVID-19 vaccine (dated by TCRdb to the early 2020s). A note on the overall study: TCR sequencing covered more than 230 trial participants: approximately 200 given two doses of AZD1222 and 26 given two doses of MenACWY control vaccine. Trial participants were enrolled by age into subgroups of 18-55, 56-69 and 70-plus years, and roughly 150, 30 and 60 TCR-sequenced participants, respectively, were included in these subgroups.

The paper's findings and limits, for the study overall: The vaccine-associated CD4 TCRs covered the entire spike protein, and the dominant responses fell in regions 160-218 and 743-854. Reportedly, almost half of the unique spike-specific TCRs recognized epitopes lying outside the regions that are mutated in the B.1.351 and B.1.1.7 variants. After two AZD1222 doses, spike-specific TCR breadth and depth were significantly higher than at day 0 and than in MenACWY recipients. Participants were mostly white British, with more females than males. The authors suggested clonal diversity may have been underestimated. Conclusions about previously exposed vaccinees are limited, since just five to seven AZD1222 recipients were seropositive for SARS-CoV-2 at baseline. In the small 56-69-year group, the increase in depth fell short of significance, most likely because of low power. Because no day 14 peak-response samples were available, repertoires were characterized only after the peak T cell response.

The CDR3 regions of human TCRbeta chains were analyzed by immunosequencing. Per the original workflow: Repertoire TCRs were checked for matches against a reference library of SARS-CoV-2-specific TCRs that had been generated using the MIRA antigen-specificity platform. Breadth was defined as the fraction of unique TCRs that were SARS-CoV-2-associated. Depth was defined as the fraction of total T cells that were SARS-CoV-2-associated. Using the MIRA data, every spike-specific TCR was mapped to the spike region that the TCR reacted to and assigned to either a CD4 or a CD8 class. Log10-transformed breadth and depth values were compared by one-way ANOVA with Sidak's multiple comparisons tests. TCRdb took over this immuneACCESS table, retaining in-frame rearrangements with V and J assigned. Such tables are incomplete; in checked studies, under half of the missing clones stem from an unresolved V gene, and the remainder is unexplained. V and J calls and clone size are copied from that table; D and trimming were computed from the DNA. The sample table shows roughly 100,000 clones, and about 92% are seen once. The top ten constitute 7.5% to 9% of the sample.

The source is an adult who received the AZD1222 COVID-19 vaccine. The sample in question was peripheral blood, obtained 28 days after the second AZD1222 dose. The chain couples TRBV18 to TRBJ2-2; 10 junctional bases match TRBD1. CDR3 protein: CASCRDRGPGELFF. Read as DNA, the sequence is TGTGCCAGTTGCCGGGACAGGGGTCCCGGGGAGCTGTTTTTT.